The T cell receptor (beta chain) described here comes from a study of blood T cell repertoires in COVID-19. Study details: Samples representing acute and convalescent COVID-19 were sourced from the United States, Italy and Spain. Sources were T cells, B-cell-depleted T cells, or PBMCs; the material itself was cDNA or gDNA.

Per the study methods: Quantification of nucleated cells was approximated via reference gene primer amplification. Assay: immunoSEQ multiplex PCR; the TCRdb copy retains only in-frame clones and omits some. Clone size and V and J calls were adopted from that table, with D and trimming inferred from the DNA. The sample has fewer than 700,000 clones; roughly nine tenths are singletons. The CDR3 contains 14 residues. Germline V lookup: CDR1 SGHKS, CDR2 YYEKEE (reference sequence). Trimming shortened V by 1 base and J by 3 bases, and 10 bases separated the two germline ends. The Seattle patients joined while their infection was active and were tracked longitudinally afterward. This clone was seen a single time.

The TCR was taken from a woman aged 50 to 60 with COVID-19, enrolled during active disease. Sequencing was carried out using peripheral blood. V and J are TRBV5-5 and TRBJ1-2; D perhaps matches TRBD1 (6 bases). The CDR3 region is CASSLLPGDYGYTF. CDR3 DNA: TGTGCCAGCAGCTTGCTTCCAGGGGACTATGGCTACACCTTC.